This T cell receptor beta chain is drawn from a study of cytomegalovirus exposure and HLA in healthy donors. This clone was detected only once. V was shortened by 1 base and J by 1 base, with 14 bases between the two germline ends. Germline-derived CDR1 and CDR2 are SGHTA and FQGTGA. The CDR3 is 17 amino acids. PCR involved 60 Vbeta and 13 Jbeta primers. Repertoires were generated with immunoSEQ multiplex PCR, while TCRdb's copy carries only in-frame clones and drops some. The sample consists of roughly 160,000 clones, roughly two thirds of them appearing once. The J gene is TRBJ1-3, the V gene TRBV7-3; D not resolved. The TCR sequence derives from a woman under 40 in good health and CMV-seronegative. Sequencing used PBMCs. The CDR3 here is CASSLIAPRGSGNTIYF. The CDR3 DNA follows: TGTGCCAGCAGCTTAATTGCCCCTCGGGGATCTGGAAACACCATATATTTT.